Included here is one T cell receptor (beta chain) sequence, with context. Its cognate antigen has yet to be identified. It has no much larger one-base neighbor in the sample; base qualities were not kept. Library construction relied on the immunoSEQ multiplex PCR assay. A mixture of 60 forward primers for TCR Vbeta segments and 13 reverse primers for TCR Jbeta segments was used in the multiplex PCR. The CDR3 region of rearranged TCR beta genes was amplified from genomic DNA by a multiplex PCR assay. The Illumina HiSeq System was used to sequence the amplified TCR beta libraries as 87-base-pair reads. Per the authors' processing: A later analysis tallied approximately 87 million unique TCR beta chains across the approximately 670 repertoires, and 10 million to 11 million of those chains were shared by two or more donors. To remove PCR and sequencing errors, raw reads were error-corrected and collapsed into unique sequences using a nearest-neighbor algorithm that merged closely related sequences. To assign V, D and J gene segments, CDR3 sequences were aligned to IMGT reference sequences. For a sequence to be retained, a match of at least six nucleotides to both a V gene segment and a J gene segment was required. Rearrangements were classified as productive when the CDR3 lacked stop codons and remained in frame with V and J, and all other rearrangements were classified as non-productive. CDR3 was defined by IMGT convention, running from the second conserved V-encoded cysteine to the conserved J-encoded phenylalanine. Sequences without an unambiguous match to a single V gene segment were excluded from the earlier analysis of 500 to 700 of the donors. An earlier analysis of a few hundred of the donors classified V segments as functional when productive rearrangements were above 56.7% and as segregating when the standard deviation between donors was above 5%. A statistical classification framework was built to diagnose cytomegalovirus status from the catalog of TCR beta chain sequences. A later analysis assigned V and J genes by comparing TCR nucleotide sequences with IMGT/GENE-DB human TR gene sequences. In a later analysis, CDR3 sequences and most-parsimonious VDJ recombination scenarios were assigned using the TCRdist pipeline. A later analysis defined each TCR beta chain by its CDR3 amino acid sequence plus V-gene family, and excluded reads lacking a unique V-gene family. A later analysis removed 592 highly shared, low-generation-probability nucleotide sequences to deal with suspected cross-contamination and a sequencing artifact. In a later analysis, a clonal expansion index for each public chain was calculated from normalized within-repertoire ranks of inferred template counts. In a later analysis, generation probabilities were computed using a VDJ recombination model fitted to out-of-frame rearrangements, and the results were checked against IGoR. A later analysis scored TCR-TCR, TCR-HLA and TCR-CMV co-occurrence with hypergeometric tests, applying a repertoire-size bias correction to TCR pairs. A later analysis estimated false discovery rates by permuting HLA or CMV assignments 20 times. In a later analysis, co-occurring TCRs were grouped with DBSCAN, and TCRdist sequence similarity was added when clustering was performed within HLA-allele-positive subsets. Repertoires with fewer than 30,000 or more than 120,000 public chains, plus five repertoires with anomalous nucleotide sharing, were excluded from co-occurrence clustering. TCRdb stores this immuneACCESS table with in-frame sequences only. Part of the clones is absent; in the studies checked, under half of the shortfall reflects unresolved V genes, and no reason is known for the rest. V and J calls and clone size are copied from that table; D and trimming were computed from the DNA. The sample records 140,000 to 150,000 clones, about 75% of which are singletons. More than 6.5% of the sample lies in the top ten.

This sample was taken from a study of cytomegalovirus exposure and HLA in healthy donors (TCRdb year 2017). As for the study more broadly: According to an earlier analysis of 587 of the donors, 200 million or so T cells yielded 117 million unique TCR beta sequences and around 280 Gb of sequence data. Rather than drawing on any new phenotypic data, the later analysis identified candidate immune exposures from TCR beta sequences and the way those sequences occurred across donors. Of the roughly 430 genotyped donors, 65% to 90% fell in the genetic ancestry cluster associated with self-reported Caucasian donors. All discovery cohort repertoires had been generated using a single sequencing platform. Among some 410 genotyped donors of the cohort, an average of around 240,000 unique TCR beta nucleotide sequences were sequenced per donor, around a sixth of them non-productive. A later analysis re-examined previously published TCR beta repertoires from about 700 donors and added high-resolution HLA genotyping to investigate patterns of TCR occurrence. The study aimed to test whether cataloging public T cell receptors could reveal signatures of past pathogen exposure. HLA typing included class I and class II loci at four-digit resolution. In a later genetic analysis, genome-wide SNP genotypes for about 55% of the roughly 670 donors were used, and that subset was treated as a discovery cohort. Alongside the repertoire data, information on donor age, sex, ethnicity and CMV serostatus was compiled. The study used immunosequencing to profile the T cell repertoires of hundreds of subjects and linked those repertoires to cytomegalovirus serostatus. The study combined high-throughput TCR immunosequencing, statistical association of individual TCRs with disease status, and machine learning to predict cytomegalovirus infection status. The number of donors typed differed by locus, with roughly 629-640 for A, B, C, DRB1 and DQB1, around 500 for DQA1, 606 for DPA1, and around 460 for DPB1. Roughly five DR-DQ haplotypes were handled as single units for association and clustering, since linkage in the cohort was strong. Roughly 300 gigabases of sequencing data and roughly 81 million unique TCR sequences made up an early release that covered nearly 650 HLA-typed donors. An earlier analysis of some 500 of the donors applied high-throughput TCR beta sequencing to assess whether each TCR beta V gene segment acted as functional or pseudogenic. Along with the approximately 650-subject first cohort, a separate validation cohort of about 110 different subjects was used.

Results the study describes overall, beyond this receptor: Roughly uniform sequencing depth across donors was assumed in presence/absence analyses, although this assumption may not hold. Strong co-occurrence of HLA alleles, especially DR and DQ, made assigning TCR associations to individual alleles difficult. A later analysis reported that several top co-occurrence clusters appeared linked to parvovirus B19, influenza, CMV and Epstein-Barr virus. The authors suggested that the approach could potentially be extended to other disease states and immunological phenotypes. The earlier analysis of 450 to 700 of the donors excluded seventeen rarely observed V segments, including chromosome 9 orphons, because counts were too low. In vitro tests confirmed that a few of the cytomegalovirus-associated TCR beta chains recognize cytomegalovirus antigens. Across donors, most TCR sequences were observed very rarely, whereas some public TCRs were present in many individuals. Because some donors lacked HLA typing at each locus, the association tests relied only on the typed subset. A further reported finding was that TCR beta sequences accurately predicted the HLA-A and HLA-B alleles for most subjects in the first cohort. The only immune exposure information available for the cohort was CMV serostatus. In a later analysis, HLA-associated TCR beta chains showed more clonal expansion and lower generation probabilities than non-associated chains that were equally common. Compared with the roughly 700-donor mean, donors in an Asian-associated ancestry cluster had fewer N-insertions in productive TCRs, according to a later genetic analysis. According to a later analysis, TCR association rates differed among HLA loci, with DRB1 alleles showing the most associated TCRs and HLA-C alleles showing the fewest. An association between a missense DCLRE1C variant and V-gene and J-gene trimming of TCR beta chains was found in a later genetic analysis and replicated in an independent cohort. An earlier analysis of roughly 570 of the donors showed that most TCR beta V segments appeared in productive rearrangements either about 87% or about 30% of the time, which broadly matched IMGT annotations. A total of 150 to 200 TCR beta chains were listed by the study as associated with cytomegalovirus. At a false discovery rate of 0.05, a later analysis linked some 18,000 TCR beta sequences to specific HLA alleles. In both the original and validation cohorts, the classifier was reported to diagnose cytomegalovirus status with high specificity and sensitivity. Linkage disequilibrium might explain the correlated functional status among segregating V segments, but an unknown experimental factor could not be excluded. This cohort had only TCR beta chains sequenced, and the lack of alpha or paired-chain data limited which features could be detected. A later analysis found that most CMV-associated TCR beta chains appeared HLA-restricted, with HLA associations seemingly driven largely by CMV exposure. A group of highly shared sequence variants was considered likely to be a technical artifact of the sequencing pipeline.

In total, 500 to 700 healthy bone marrow donors made up the cohort. All cohort members were sampled while nominally healthy, although unrecorded immune exposures were likely present. The donor was CMV seronegative and belonged to the group of over 300 seronegative cohort members. Each donor provided a peripheral blood sample, and peripheral blood mononuclear cells were used for TCR beta sequencing. Genomic DNA was extracted from the blood cell samples with the Qiagen DNeasy Blood Extraction Kit. The sample comprised PBMCs. The receptor comes from a man aged 25 to 40 in good health and CMV-seronegative.

The nucleotide sequence is TGCGCCAGCAGATCAACCGGGGAGCTGTTTTTT. Translation gives CASRSTGELFF. The V gene is TRBV5-1 and the J gene is TRBJ2-2; the D gene is unclear. CDR1 and CDR2 are drawn from the germline V gene: SGHRS, YFSETQ. A distance of 4 bases separates the germline ends of V and J, which lose 5 bases and 5 bases respectively. The CDR3 contains 11 residues, cysteine and phenylalanine counted. Only the CDR3 portion is preserved as DNA: 33 bases, with reading frame beginning at the first base.